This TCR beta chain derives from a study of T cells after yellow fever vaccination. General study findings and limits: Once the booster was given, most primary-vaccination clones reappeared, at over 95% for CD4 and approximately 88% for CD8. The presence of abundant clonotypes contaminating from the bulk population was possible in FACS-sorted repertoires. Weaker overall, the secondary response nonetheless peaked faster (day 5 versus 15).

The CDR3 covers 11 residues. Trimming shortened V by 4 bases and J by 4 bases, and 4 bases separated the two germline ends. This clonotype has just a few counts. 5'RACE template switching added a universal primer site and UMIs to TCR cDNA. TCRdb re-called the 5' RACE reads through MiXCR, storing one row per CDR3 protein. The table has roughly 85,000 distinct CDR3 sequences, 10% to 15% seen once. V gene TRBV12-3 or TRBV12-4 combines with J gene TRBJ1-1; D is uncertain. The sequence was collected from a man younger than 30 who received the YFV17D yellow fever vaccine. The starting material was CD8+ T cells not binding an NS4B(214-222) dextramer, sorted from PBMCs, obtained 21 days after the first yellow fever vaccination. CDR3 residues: CASSWGTEAFF. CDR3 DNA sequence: TGTGCCAGCAGTTGGGGCACTGAAGCTTTCTTT.